Sequencing of this TCR beta chain was carried out in a study of cytomegalovirus exposure and HLA in healthy donors. The PCR employed 60 Vbeta primers together with 13 Jbeta primers. Data came from immunoSEQ multiplex PCR; TCRdb stores just in-frame clones and leaves some out. This table has roughly 120,000 clones, 60% to 85% appearing once. About this clone itself: Its antigen is not identified.

Whole-study findings and limits: In an earlier analysis, about 90% or about 30%: the productive usage of most TCR beta V segments.

The CDR3 has 16 residues. With 4 bases removed from V and 2 bases from J, the gap between germline ends came to 17 bases. Germline V gene sequence: CDR1 LNHDA, CDR2 SQIVND (reference sequence). The specimen sequenced was PBMCs. V is TRBV19 and J is TRBJ1-1, with unresolved D. This TCR derives from a man in his forties or fifties in good health and CMV-seronegative. The CDR3 spells CASSTVDPPLNTEAFF. In nucleotides, the CDR3 is TGTGCCAGTAGTACGGTCGATCCGCCCCTCAACACTGAAGCTTTCTTT.